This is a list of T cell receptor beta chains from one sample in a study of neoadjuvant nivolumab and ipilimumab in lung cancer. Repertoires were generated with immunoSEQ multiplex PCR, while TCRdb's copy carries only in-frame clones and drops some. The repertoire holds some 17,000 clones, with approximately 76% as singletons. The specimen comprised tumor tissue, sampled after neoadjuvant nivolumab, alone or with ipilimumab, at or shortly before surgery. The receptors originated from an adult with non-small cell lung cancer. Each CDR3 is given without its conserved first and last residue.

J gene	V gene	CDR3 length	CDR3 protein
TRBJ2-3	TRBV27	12	ASSLSKNTDTQY
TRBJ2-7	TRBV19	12	ASSRGQGVGEQY
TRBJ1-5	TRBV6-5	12	ASSYGQGNQPQH
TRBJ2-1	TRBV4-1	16	ASSRDYTPGGRYNEQF
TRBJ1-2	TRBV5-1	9	ATRERNGYT
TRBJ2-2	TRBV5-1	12	ASSLNEGTGELF
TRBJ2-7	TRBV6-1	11	ASSGTDSYEQY
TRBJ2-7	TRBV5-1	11	ASRGTGLDEQY
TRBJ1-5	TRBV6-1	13	ASSAADSLNQPQH
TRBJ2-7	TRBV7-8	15	ASSLGRRGLGIYEQY
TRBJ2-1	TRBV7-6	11	ASSLEGASGQF
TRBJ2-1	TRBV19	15	ASSMEAGAYSYNEQF
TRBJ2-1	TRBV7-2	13	ASSLDRSSYNEQF
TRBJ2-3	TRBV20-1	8	SAGTDTQY
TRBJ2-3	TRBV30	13	AWSRISGGTDTQY
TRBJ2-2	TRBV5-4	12	ASSSDRDTGELF
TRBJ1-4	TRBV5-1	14	ASSLGDRGLIAKLF
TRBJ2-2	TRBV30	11	AWSSGLTGELF
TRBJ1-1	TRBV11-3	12	ASSATGMNTEAF
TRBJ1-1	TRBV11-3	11	ASSLGRDTEAF
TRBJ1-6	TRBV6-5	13	ASRWTGRNNSPLH
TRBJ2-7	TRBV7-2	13	ASSLGAGGIYEQY
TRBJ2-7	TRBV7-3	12	ASSPNFPSYEQY
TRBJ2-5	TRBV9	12	ASSESRQVETQY
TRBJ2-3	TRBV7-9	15	ASNSAGVQPSTDTQY
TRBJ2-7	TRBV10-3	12	AISTGTGVPEQY
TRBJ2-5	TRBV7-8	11	ASSLRRQETQY
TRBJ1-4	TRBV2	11	ASSEELGRKLF
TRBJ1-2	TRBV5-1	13	ASSSRVEANYGYT
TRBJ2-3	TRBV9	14	ASSVDLTGGTDTQY
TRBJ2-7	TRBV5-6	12	ASSLRPASYEQY
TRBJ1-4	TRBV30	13	AWIRGGQGREKLF
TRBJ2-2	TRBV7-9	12	ASSMDRADGELF